This entry is about one T cell receptor (beta chain). Its target is not known. The CDR3 runs 14 residues. Germline trimming cut 4 bases from V and 6 bases from J; bases unmatched to any gene: 3. This sample was taken from a study of CD8+ T cells in alopecia areata. The overall study: Oral tofacitinib (5 to 10 mg twice daily) was administered to treated patients.

Study-level findings and limits: Scalp specimens additionally yield sequences from normal skin's resident alphabeta T cells. TCR sharing was clearer in mice than between patients, perhaps partly owing to patient HLA diversity.

Extracted RNA was reverse transcribed, and the resulting cDNA served as sequencing template. Assay: immunoSEQ multiplex PCR; the TCRdb copy retains only in-frame clones and omits some. Of some 120,000 clones listed, around three fifths are singletons. This clonotype was sampled from a human donor with alopecia areata. The rearrangement links TRBV7-1 to TRBJ2-4; 10 nucleotides line up with TRBD1. TRBV7-1 is labeled an ORF, and its function is uncertain. The sequenced sample was CD4+ T cells sorted from blood, obtained at week 0. CDR3 coding DNA: TGTGCCAGCAGCTTCGACAGGGGGCCAAACATTCAGTACTTC. Protein sequence: CASSFDRGPNIQYF.